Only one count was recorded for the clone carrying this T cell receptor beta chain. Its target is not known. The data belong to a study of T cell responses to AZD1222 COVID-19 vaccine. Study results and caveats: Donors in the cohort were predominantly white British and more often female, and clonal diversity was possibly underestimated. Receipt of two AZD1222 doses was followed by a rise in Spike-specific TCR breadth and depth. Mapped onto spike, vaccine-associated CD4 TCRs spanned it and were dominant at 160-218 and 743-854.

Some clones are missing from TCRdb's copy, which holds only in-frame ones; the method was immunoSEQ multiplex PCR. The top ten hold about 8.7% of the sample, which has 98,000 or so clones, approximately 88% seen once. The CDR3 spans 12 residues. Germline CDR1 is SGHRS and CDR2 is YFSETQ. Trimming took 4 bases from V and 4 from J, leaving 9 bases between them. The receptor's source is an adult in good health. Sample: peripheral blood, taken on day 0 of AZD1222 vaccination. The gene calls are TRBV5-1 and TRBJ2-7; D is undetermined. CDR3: CASSPYRYEQYF. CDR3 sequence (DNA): TGCGCCAGCAGCCCGTATCGGTACGAGCAGTACTTC.